Listed here are 3 T cell receptor beta chains from one sample, sequenced in a study of blood T cell repertoires in COVID-19. Profiling relied on immunoSEQ multiplex PCR, and the TCRdb table lists in-frame clones only, not all of them. The top ten hold more than 9.5% of the sample, which has about 280,000 clones, approximately 83% seen once. The sample was peripheral blood. These receptors originate from a woman between 65 and 79 years old with acute or convalescent COVID-19.

V usage is TRBV11-2 and J usage is TRBJ2-7; D remains ambiguous. V lost 5 bases to trimming and J lost 3 bases, with 20 bases between them. The CDR3 length is 16 residues. Germline CDR1 SGHAT, CDR2 FQNNGV. In DNA form, the CDR3 reads TGTGCCAGCAGCCCGGGTAGGTTCGTCCCCTTCTACGAGCAGTACTTC. Translated: CASSPGRFVPFYEQYF.

The V call is TRBV5-1, the J call TRBJ2-7; the match to TRBD1 covers 9 bases. The CDR3 is 14 amino acids. The V gene's germline CDR1 is SGHRS and CDR2 YFSETQ. V shed 4 bases and J 1 base; nucleotides not matched to a gene: 3. CDR3 nucleotide sequence: TGCGCCAGCAGCCTAGACAGGGGGTCCTACGAGCAGTACTTC. Encoded protein: CASSLDRGSYEQYF.

J is TRBJ2-7 and V is TRBV4-1; tentatively, D is TRBD1 (5 bases). Germline V CDR1 and CDR2: MGHRA, YSYEKL. Trimming cost V 4 bases and J 2 bases, with 9 bases left between them. The CDR3 is 13 amino acids. CDR3 in amino acids: CASSLRVTYEQYF. The CDR3 DNA reads TGCGCCAGCAGCCTCAGGGTTACCTACGAGCAGTACTTC.